Listed below are T cell receptor beta chains from one sample, sequenced in a study of cytomegalovirus exposure and HLA in healthy donors. Clones were sequenced by immunoSEQ multiplex PCR, and TCRdb holds only the in-frame ones, with some missing. The sample has tens of thousands of clones, roughly 90% seen once; the top ten hold 3.5% to 4.5%. The specimen was PBMCs. The receptors come from a woman younger than 30 in good health and CMV-seropositive. The CDR3 runs from the conserved cysteine through the conserved F or W. The order of the fields is V gene, J gene, clone size, D gene, CDR3 protein, CDR3 DNA. A D gene is named only where the DNA matches it firmly. Not every row has a clone size; where given, it reads once, few, many or a size class.

V: TRBV28
J: TRBJ2-1
size: .
D: .
CDR3: CATSPSTAYSYNEQFF
DNA: TGTGCCACCTCCCCTTCGACAGCATACTCCTACAATGAGCAGTTCTTC

V: TRBV9
J: TRBJ2-3
size: .
D: TRBD2
CDR3: CASSVGGTSADTQYF
DNA: TGTGCCAGCAGCGTAGGGGGGACTAGTGCAGATACGCAGTATTTT

V: TRBV7-8
J: TRBJ1-6
size: .
D: .
CDR3: CASTKNTFSPLHF
DNA: TGTGCCAGCACCAAAAACACGTTTTCACCCCTCCACTTT

V: TRBV4-2
J: TRBJ1-2
size: .
D: .
CDR3: CASSHPAAGRMNYGYTF
DNA: TGTGCCAGCAGCCACCCAGCAGCAGGGAGGATGAACTATGGCTACACCTTC

V: TRBV11-2
J: TRBJ1-1
size: .
D: TRBD1
CDR3: CASSRTPQGGAFF
DNA: TGTGCCAGCAGTCGCACACCACAGGGGGGGGCTTTCTTT

V: TRBV7-2
J: TRBJ2-7
size: .
D: TRBD2
CDR3: CASSLFLSTSGSYEQYF
DNA: TGTGCCAGCAGCTTGTTTCTTTCGACCAGCGGGAGCTACGAGCAGTACTTC

V: TRBV30
J: TRBJ2-3
size: .
D: TRBD1
CDR3: CAWSNGQGALTDTQYF
DNA: TGTGCCTGGAGCAATGGACAGGGGGCTTTGACAGATACGCAGTATTTT

V: TRBV18
J: TRBJ2-1
size: .
D: .
CDR3: CASSRRGNEQFF
DNA: TGTGCCAGCTCACGTCGAGGGAATGAGCAGTTCTTC

V: TRBV7-9
J: TRBJ2-3
size: .
D: .
CDR3: CASSPPFAGYTDTQYF
DNA: TGTGCCAGCAGCCCCCCCTTTGCGGGGTACACAGATACGCAGTATTTT

V: TRBV9
J: TRBJ2-7
size: .
D: .
CDR3: CASSGLGGTTEQYF
DNA: TGTGCCAGCAGTGGGTTAGGGGGTACCACCGAGCAGTACTTC

V: TRBV7-2
J: TRBJ2-5
size: .
D: .
CDR3: CASSLRTLYQETQYF
DNA: TGTGCCAGCAGCCTACGTACTTTGTACCAAGAGACCCAGTACTTC

V: TRBV6-6
J: TRBJ2-3
size: .
D: TRBD1
CDR3: CASRQGSTDTQYF
DNA: TGTGCCAGCAGACAGGGGAGCACAGATACGCAGTATTTT

V: TRBV5-5
J: TRBJ1-1
size: once
D: .
CDR3: CASSLHRARNTEAFF
DNA: TGTGCCAGCAGCTTGCACAGGGCGCGGAACACTGAAGCTTTCTTT

V: TRBV4-2
J: TRBJ1-1
size: few
D: .
CDR3: CASSFPRNTEAFF
DNA: TGTGCCAGCAGCTTTCCGAGGAACACTGAAGCTTTCTTT

V: TRBV28
J: TRBJ2-5
size: .
D: TRBD1
CDR3: CASSPRTGVNGGTQYF
DNA: TGTGCCAGCAGTCCGAGGACAGGGGTAAACGGCGGGACCCAGTACTTC

V: TRBV29-1
J: TRBJ2-2
size: .
D: .
CDR3: CSVEYEGKTGELFF
DNA: TGCAGCGTTGAATACGAGGGAAAGACCGGGGAGCTGTTTTTT

V: TRBV4-1
J: TRBJ1-3
size: .
D: TRBD1
CDR3: CASSQGTGLPVRNTIYF
DNA: TGCGCCAGCAGCCAAGGGACAGGGCTCCCGGTCCGGAACACCATATATTTT

V: TRBV6-5
J: TRBJ2-7
size: .
D: TRBD2
CDR3: CASSYGGVGEQYF
DNA: TGTGCCAGCAGTTACGGGGGGGTAGGCGAGCAGTACTTC

V: TRBV2
J: TRBJ2-3
size: .
D: TRBD2
CDR3: CASSGASGGSDTQYF
DNA: TGTGCCAGCAGTGGGGCAAGCGGGGGCTCAGATACGCAGTATTTT

V: TRBV2
J: TRBJ2-1
size: once
D: TRBD1
CDR3: CASSDLRGTDYNEQFF
DNA: TGTGCCAGCAGTGATCTTCGTGGGACAGACTACAATGAGCAGTTCTTC

V: TRBV7-9
J: TRBJ1-6
size: .
D: .
CDR3: CASSNKAGRPGDSPLHF
DNA: TGTGCCAGCAGCAACAAGGCAGGGCGTCCTGGGGATTCACCCCTCCACTTT

V: TRBV28
J: TRBJ1-1
size: .
D: .
CDR3: CASRETVNTEAFF
DNA: TGTGCCAGCAGGGAGACGGTGAACACTGAAGCTTTCTTT

V: TRBV10-2
J: TRBJ1-2
size: .
D: TRBD1
CDR3: CASSESPTGEGYGYTF
DNA: TGCGCCAGCAGTGAGTCCCCGACAGGGGAGGGCTATGGCTACACCTTC

V: TRBV28
J: TRBJ2-7
size: .
D: TRBD1
CDR3: CASRSRTGLYYEQYF
DNA: TGTGCCAGCAGATCCAGGACAGGGCTTTACTACGAGCAGTACTTC

V: TRBV19
J: TRBJ2-3
size: .
D: .
CDR3: CASSIRRTASTDTQYF
DNA: TGTGCCAGTAGTATACGGAGAACCGCTAGCACAGATACGCAGTATTTT

V: TRBV30
J: TRBJ2-1
size: .
D: .
CDR3: CAWKRGNHNEQFF
DNA: TGTGCCTGGAAACGCGGGAACCACAATGAGCAGTTCTTC

V: TRBV20-1
J: TRBJ1-1
size: once
D: .
CDR3: CSPLQDTEAFF
DNA: TGCAGTCCCCTACAGGACACTGAAGCTTTCTTT

V: TRBV19
J: TRBJ2-7
size: .
D: TRBD2
CDR3: CASSILAGGIPYEQYF
DNA: TGTGCCAGTAGTATACTAGCGGGAGGGATCCCCTACGAGCAGTACTTC